This section outlines one T cell receptor (beta chain) sequence together with its context. Its specificity is not known. Germline CDR1 SQVTM, CDR2 ANQGSEA. The germline V and J ends were trimmed by 3 bases and 7 bases, with 6 bases remaining between them. The CDR3 length is 10 residues. Only in-frame clones appear in the TCRdb table, and some are missing; sequencing was by immunoSEQ multiplex PCR. The sample has 120,000 or so clones; about 86% are singletons. The sample belongs to a study of T cell responses to AZD1222 COVID-19 vaccine. Whole-study results and caveats: The span of vaccine-associated CD4 TCRs extended across spike, with dominance at 160-218 and 743-854. A rise in Spike-specific TCR breadth and depth followed two AZD1222 doses. At baseline, just six AZD1222 recipients tested seropositive.

This sequence was found in an adult who received the AZD1222 COVID-19 vaccine. The sequenced sample was peripheral blood, obtained 28 days after the second AZD1222 dose. The gene calls are TRBV29-1 and TRBJ1-1; the D is unclear. The CDR3 DNA sequence: TGCAGCGTTGAGGGAATTGAAGCTTTCTTT. It yields the protein CSVEGIEAFF.